Shown below are 25 T cell receptor beta chains from a single sample sequenced in a study of identical twins. In TCRdb, the 5' RACE reads were re-called with MiXCR into one record per CDR3 protein. The sample has just under 550,000 distinct CDR3 sequences, about 15% seen once. The same sample was also studied in work on yellow fever vaccine responses in identical twins.

The sequenced material came from CD4+ T cells sorted from blood. These receptor sequences come from a woman under 30 in good health.

The chain joins TRBV15 to TRBJ2-1, with 8 bases that match TRBD2. The V gene's germline CDR1 is LNHNV and CDR2 YYDKDF (reference sequence). The CDR3 contains 13 residues. V was pared by 8 bases and J by 8 bases, with 8 bases of the junction left unmatched. CDR3 bases: TGTGCCACCTCTGGTCTAGCGGGCTATGAGCAGTTCTTC. As protein: CATSGLAGYEQFF.

This clonotype was counted once. The J gene is TRBJ1-1, the V gene TRBV5-1, with D tentatively TRBD1 (5 bases). Germline V CDR1 and CDR2: SGHRS, YFSETQ. Trimming removed 4 bases at V and 5 bases at J, with 15 bases between. The CDR3 covers 14 residues. The CDR3 is CASSTGTGWTEAFF. The DNA of the CDR3 is TGCGCCAGCAGCACCGGAACAGGTTGGACTGAAGCTTTCTTT.

This clonotype was counted at least ten times. This chain joins TRBV5-6 and TRBJ1-1; possible D gene TRBD1, 6 bases. The CDR3 loop spans 15 amino acids. V lost 5 bases, J lost 1 base, and 15 bases lay in between. Germline CDR1 is SGHDT and CDR2 is YYEEEE. CDR3 in DNA: TGTGCCAGCAGTCCCTCCCCGGACAGGAACACTGAAGCTTTCTTT. It translates to CASSPSPDRNTEAFF.

This clonotype was picked up many times. This chain uses TRBV10-3 with TRBJ1-1; weak D call: TRBD1 (6 bases). The CDR3 loop spans 15 amino acids. The V end was cut by 5 bases, the J end by 6 bases, with 19 bases between. Germline-derived CDR1 and CDR2 are ENHRY and SYGVKD. The CDR3 loop reads CAISTTGREASEAFF. The DNA for the CDR3 is TGTGCCATCAGTACTACAGGGAGAGAGGCGTCTGAAGCTTTCTTT.

Comment on this clonotype: The junction departs from the called germline gene at one end, perhaps through a read error. CDR3 nucleotides: TGTGCCAGCAGCTTTCTAACAGCGGCTTCCTTT. Translated, it gives CASSFLTAASF. The genes are TRBV7-2 and TRBJ2-3; TRBD2 might be the D (5 bases). The CDR3 is 11 residues long. Germline assignment: CDR1 SGHTA and CDR2 FQGNSA.

This chain connects TRBV11-3 to TRBJ2-3, with D perhaps matching TRBD1 (7 bases). This CDR3 comprises 15 residues. V gave up 5 bases and J gave up 3 bases, with 15 bases separating them. Germline values: CDR1 SGHNT, CDR2 YENEEA. In DNA, the CDR3 is TGTGCCAGCAGCCCCAGGGGGGCTTTGACAGATACGCAGTATTTT. Its protein is CASSPRGALTDTQYF.

The CDR3: CASSKNTGGGNEQFF. In DNA form, the CDR3 reads TGTGCCAGCAGTAAAAACACAGGTGGAGGCAATGAGCAGTTCTTC. V gene TRBV6-4 combines with J gene TRBJ2-1; D may correspond to TRBD1 or TRBD2 (5 bases each). Germline V CDR1 and CDR2: MRHNA, SNTAGT. Trimming cost V 5 bases and J 6 bases, with 17 bases left between them. There are 15 residues in the CDR3.

The chain combines TRBV7-9 with TRBJ2-7, with D perhaps given as TRBD1 or TRBD2 (5 bases each). V lost 4 bases, J lost 6 bases, and 19 bases lay in between. CDR1 is SEHNR and CDR2 is FQNEAQ in the germline V gene (reference sequence). CDR3 size: 15 residues. The CDR3 is CASSSTGGPLGEQYF. The CDR3 coding sequence is TGTGCCAGCAGCTCAACAGGAGGACCCTTGGGCGAGCAGTACTTC.

The J gene is TRBJ2-5, the V gene TRBV25-1, with D possibly matching TRBD2 (5 bases). V lost 6 bases, J lost 4 bases, and 15 bases lay in between. This CDR3 contains 14 residues. Per the germline V gene, CDR1 is MGHDK and CDR2 is SYGVNS. CDR3 in amino acids: CASSHPRGLETQYF. CDR3 nucleotide sequence: TGTGCCAGCAGCCACCCCCGGGGTCTAGAGACCCAGTACTTC.

The sample holds a few counts of this clonotype. The chain combines TRBV7-2 with TRBJ2-7; D not certain. Looked up from germline, CDR1 is SGHTA and CDR2 is FQGNSA. The CDR3 length is 12 residues. The V gene lost 6 bases and the J gene lost 0 bases, with 6 bases spanning the gap. The CDR3 bases are TGTGCCAGCAGACCAAGCTCCTACGAGCAGTACGTC. Encoded protein: CASRPSSYEQYV.

This clonotype occurred a few times. This chain joins TRBV7-2 and TRBJ1-5; 8 bases align to TRBD1. The CDR3 is 14 amino acids. Per the germline V gene, CDR1 is SGHTA and CDR2 is FQGNSA. With 4 bases clipped from V and 4 bases from J, the junction kept 3 bases outside the gene matches. CDR3 protein: CASSSNRGNQPQHF. CDR3 bases: TGTGCCAGCAGCTCCAACAGGGGGAATCAGCCCCAGCATTTT.

This clonotype has just one count. V and J are TRBV5-1 and TRBJ2-6; D is ambiguous. The CDR3 consists of 17 residues. The V end lost 4 bases, the J end lost 0 bases, and 14 bases lay between the germline ends. Germline V gene sequence: CDR1 SGHRS, CDR2 YFSETQ. CDR3 nucleotides: TGCGCCAGCAGCGGCATAGACCGGAGCTCTGGGGCCAACGTCCTGACTTTC. It is translated as CASSGIDRSSGANVLTF.

The J gene is TRBJ2-1, the V gene TRBV27; D remains ambiguous. Germline loops: CDR1 MNHEY, CDR2 SMNVEV (reference sequence). Trimming took off 5 bases at V and 4 bases at J, with 12 bases between the two ends. This CDR3 comprises 14 residues. This CDR3 is CASSIRLGYNEQFF. The CDR3 bases are TGTGCCAGCAGTATTAGGCTTGGGTACAATGAGCAGTTCTTC.

CDR3 DNA sequence: TGTGCCAGCAGCCTTTCGACTAGTGGGAGGGTAGAGACCCAGTACTTC. Translation: CASSLSTSGRVETQYF. The chain has TRBV3-1 and TRBJ2-5; 7 positions agree with TRBD2. CDR3 length: 16 residues. The junction had 12 bases not matched to a gene; V was cut back by 4 bases and J by 4 bases. Per the germline V gene, CDR1 is LGHDT and CDR2 is YNNKEL (reference sequence).

Only a few counts were recorded for this clonotype. The CDR3 bases are TGTGCCAGCAGCGTAGCCCCCGGACTACCCCAAGAGACCCAGTACTTC. It is translated as CASSVAPGLPQETQYF. The chain joins TRBV9 to TRBJ2-5, with a possible D match to TRBD2 (6 bases). V was trimmed by 0 bases and J by 1 base, leaving 13 bases between them. The CDR3 runs to 16 residues. Per the germline V gene, CDR1 is SGDLS and CDR2 is YYNGEE.

This chain joins TRBV7-8 and TRBJ2-1; TRBD2 might be the D (5 bases). The CDR3 has 16 residues. Germline loops: CDR1 SGHVS, CDR2 FQNEAQ. V was pared by 1 base and J by 9 bases, with 19 bases between. The CDR3 bases are TGTGCCAGCAGCTTAGTGGGCACAACCCTCCGGGGTGAGCAGTTCTTC. Translation: CASSLVGTTLRGEQFF.

The chain uses TRBV7-3 and TRBJ2-3; 8 nucleotides align to TRBD2. CDR1 is SGHTA, CDR2 FQGTGA, per germline. This CDR3 is built from 14 residues. The trim removed 5 bases at V and 6 bases at J, leaving 7 bases unmatched. In DNA, the CDR3 is TGTGCCAGCAGCACAAGCGGGAGCGGTGATACGCAGTATTTT. Amino acids: CASSTSGSGDTQYF.

This clonotype was counted between two and nine times. The rearrangement uses TRBV20-1 and TRBJ2-2, with unresolved D. V gave up 3 bases and J gave up 2 bases, with 10 bases separating them. This CDR3 spans 14 amino acids. Germline V lookup: CDR1 DFQATT, CDR2 SNEGSKA (reference sequence). The CDR3 region is CSARWRSNTGELFF. In nucleotides, the CDR3 is TGCAGTGCTAGGTGGCGGAGCAACACCGGGGAGCTGTTTTTT.

The chain joins TRBV24-1 to TRBJ2-3, with TRBD2 as a possible D gene (6 bases). Per the germline V gene, CDR1 is KGHDR and CDR2 is SFDVKD. With 2 bases removed from V and 2 bases from J, the gap between germline ends came to 7 bases. This CDR3 spans 14 amino acids. CDR3 protein: CATSDWRATDTQYF. CDR3 in DNA: TGTGCCACCAGTGATTGGAGGGCCACAGATACGCAGTATTTT.

CDR3 residues: CASSYLGDNTEAFF. CDR3 DNA: TGTGCCAGCAGTTACTTAGGGGACAACACTGAAGCTTTCTTT. The chain carries TRBV6-5 and TRBJ1-1, with a possible D match to TRBD1 (5 bases). Germline V CDR1 and CDR2: MNHEY, SVGAGI. V was shortened by 1 base and J by 2 bases, with 8 bases between the two germline ends. The CDR3 length is 14 residues.

This clonotype was recorded a few times. The rearrangement links TRBV6-1 to TRBJ2-3; 7 positions match TRBD2. The V gene's germline CDR1 is MNHNS and CDR2 SASEGT. This CDR3 has 16 residues. V lost 6 bases, J lost 4 bases, and 13 bases stayed unmatched. This CDR3 is CASRPVRAGDADTQYF. In DNA, the CDR3 is TGTGCCAGCAGGCCCGTTCGTGCGGGGGACGCAGATACGCAGTATTTT.

The chain combines TRBV20-1 with TRBJ2-1; 9 bases map to TRBD1. The CDR3 contains 14 residues. V gave up 6 bases and J gave up 9 bases; unmatched junction bases: 12. Germline values: CDR1 DFQATT, CDR2 SNEGSKA (reference sequence). For the CDR3, the DNA is TGCAGTGCAAACCGGGACAGGGCCTCGGGTGAGCAGTTCTTC. As protein: CSANRDRASGEQFF.

The chain carries TRBV24-1 and TRBJ2-5, with 7 positions matching TRBD2. Trimming took 6 bases from V and 4 from J; bases not matched to a gene: 7. This CDR3 comprises 14 residues. Germline V gene lookup returns CDR1 KGHDR and CDR2 SFDVKD. The CDR3 reads CATSPAGVLETQYF. For the CDR3, the DNA is TGTGCCACCAGTCCGGCGGGGGTATTAGAGACCCAGTACTTC.

In its sample, this clonotype was seen a few times. This sequence joins TRBV25-1 and TRBJ2-2; TRBD2 aligns across 7 bases. Germline-derived CDR1 and CDR2 are MGHDK and SYGVNS. The V segment lost 3 bases and the J segment 1 base; nucleotides outside the gene matches: 2. CDR3 length: 15 amino acids. The CDR3 spells CASSDAGVNTGELFF. The CDR3 nucleotides read TGTGCCAGCAGTGACGCGGGGGTGAACACCGGGGAGCTGTTTTTT.

This clonotype was recorded a few times. The chain uses TRBV12-3 or TRBV12-4 and TRBJ2-7; tentatively, D is TRBD2 (7 bases). Trimming pared 6 bases from V and 1 base from J, leaving 16 bases between. The length of the CDR3 is 15 residues. For the CDR3, the DNA is TGTGCCAGCAGAAGGGGGGGCCCACTTTCCTACGAGCAGTACTTC. Amino acids: CASRRGGPLSYEQYF.